The entry below describes one T cell receptor beta chain. These data are taken from a study of blood T cell repertoires in COVID-19. Study-level background: Donors in the United States, Italy and Spain gave samples during acute or convalescent COVID-19. Sample material is recorded as cDNA or gDNA derived from T cells, B-cell-depleted T cells, or PBMCs.

In the source study's methods: Using reference gene primer amplification, nucleated cell counts were estimated. Assay: immunoSEQ multiplex PCR; the TCRdb copy retains only in-frame clones and omits some. The DNA was the basis for D and trimming; V, J and clone size are from that table. The profile shows 200,000 to 250,000 clones, 70% to 90% of them singletons. The CDR3 runs 15 residues. Germline CDR1 and CDR2: LNHDA and SQIVND (reference sequence). V lost 5 bases and J 6 bases, leaving 17 bases between the germline ends. What was sequenced was peripheral blood. The receptor comes from a woman aged 60-75 years with active or convalescent COVID-19. The rearrangement links TRBV19 to TRBJ1-5; D may be TRBD1 (6 bases). CDR3 protein: CASSFIEGVGQPQHF. The DNA for the CDR3 is TGTGCCAGTAGTTTCATAGAGGGGGTGGGTCAGCCCCAGCATTTT.